Listed below are T cell receptor beta chains from one sample, sequenced in a study of shared clonotypes between healthy human individuals. Data came from immunoSEQ multiplex PCR; TCRdb stores just in-frame clones and leaves some out. Counted here are around 1.9 million clones, about 93% occurring once; the ten biggest clones make up about 1.7%. Material: naive CD8+ T cells from PBMCs. The receptor source for this set is a man between 18 and 35 years old in good health. Some clones in this sample may be carry-over from other donors' samples. The CDR3 runs from the conserved cysteine through the conserved F or W. A D gene is named only where the DNA matches it firmly. Expanded clones get a size class; other rows say once, few or many, or leave the size out.

>TRBJ1-6|-|TRBV25-1|-
CASSEGFRLGESPLHF
TGTGCCAGCAGTGAAGGGTTTCGCCTCGGGGAATCACCCCTCCACTTT
>TRBJ2-7|TRBD1|TRBV19|-
CASSAGQASTPEQYF
TGTGCCAGTAGTGCGGGACAGGCTTCAACCCCCGAGCAGTACTTC
>TRBJ1-1|TRBD1|TRBV15|-
CATSKGTEGLRNTEAFF
TGTGCCACCAGCAAAGGGACAGAAGGGCTAAGGAACACTGAAGCTTTCTTT
>TRBJ2-7|-|TRBV27|once
CASSTTLANEQYF
TGTGCCAGCAGCACCACCCTAGCGAACGAGCAGTACTTC
>TRBJ2-7|-|TRBV4-1|few
CASSQDSVEVSYEQYF
TGCGCCAGCAGCCAGGACTCAGTGGAAGTCTCCTACGAGCAGTACTTC
>TRBJ1-5|-|TRBV6-1|-
CASSDLRGGNQPQHF
TGTGCCAGCAGTGATCTTCGGGGTGGCAATCAGCCCCAGCATTTT
>TRBJ1-3|-|TRBV30|-
CASQGSGNTIYF
TGTGCCTCGCAGGGTTCCGGAAACACCATATATTTT
>TRBJ2-3|-|TRBV7-6|-
CASNAGFTSTDTQYF
TGTGCCAGCAATGCGGGATTCACAAGCACAGATACGCAGTATTTT
>TRBJ1-2|-|TRBV11-2|-
CASSSQGSVGYTF
TGTGCCAGCAGCTCACAGGGCTCGGTAGGCTACACCTTC
>TRBJ1-1|-|TRBV4-3|once
CASSQVMGPNTEAFF
TGCGCCAGCAGCCAAGTTATGGGCCCGAACACTGAAGCTTTCTTT
>TRBJ2-1|-|TRBV15|-
CATSTAPTRSYNEQFF
TGTGCCACCAGCACAGCACCGACACGTTCATACAATGAGCAGTTCTTC
>TRBJ1-4|TRBD1|TRBV15|few
CATRDRAGTNEKLFF
TGTGCCACCAGGGACAGGGCGGGAACTAATGAAAAACTGTTTTTT
>TRBJ1-2|TRBD1|TRBV5-1|-
CASSLGDRGLPAYGYTF
TGCGCCAGCAGCTTGGGGGACAGGGGACTCCCCGCCTATGGCTACACCTTC
>TRBJ2-7|-|TRBV28|-
CASSFLQGDEQYF
TGTGCCAGCAGTTTCCTCCAAGGGGACGAGCAGTACTTC
>TRBJ1-1|-|TRBV28|-
CASSSRDTEAFF
TGTGCCAGCAGTTCACGAGACACTGAAGCTTTCTTT
>TRBJ1-2|-|TRBV11-2|-
CASSAPPGRSNYGYTF
TGTGCCAGCAGCGCACCCCCGGGGCGGTCGAACTATGGCTACACCTTC
>TRBJ2-7|TRBD2|TRBV5-1|-
CASSSWATSGSSYEQYF
TGCGCCAGCAGCTCATGGGCGACTAGCGGGAGTTCCTACGAGCAGTACTTC
>TRBJ1-2|TRBD1|TRBV19|-
CASSNLPGQGAMSYGYTF
TGTGCCAGTAGTAATCTGCCGGGACAGGGGGCGATGAGCTATGGCTACACCTTC
>TRBJ2-7|TRBD2|TRBV27|-
CASSFAGGLPAYEQYF
TGTGCCAGCAGTTTTGCGGGAGGGCTACCAGCCTACGAGCAGTACTTC
>TRBJ2-1|-|TRBV11-2|-
CASSLAYNEQFF
TGTGCCAGCAGCTTAGCTTACAATGAGCAGTTCTTC
>TRBJ2-1|-|TRBV7-2|-
CASRAGHNEQFF
TGTGCCAGCCGAGCGGGCCACAATGAGCAGTTCTTC
>TRBJ2-5|-|TRBV21-1|-
CASSKGTGTETQYF
TGTGCCAGCAGCAAAGGGACAGGGACGGAGACCCAGTACTTC
>TRBJ2-7|-|TRBV4-1|-
CASSQPDQGSYEQYF
TGCGCCAGCAGCCAACCGGACCAGGGCTCCTACGAGCAGTACTTC
>TRBJ2-5|-|TRBV6-5|-
CASRGLETQYF
TGTGCCAGCAGAGGGTTAGAGACCCAGTACTTC
>TRBJ2-1|-|TRBV5-1|-
CASSFGGSYNEQFF
TGCGCCAGCAGCTTTGGCGGCTCCTACAATGAGCAGTTCTTC
>TRBJ1-2|TRBD1|TRBV19|once
CASSINSGTADGYTF
TGTGCCAGTAGTATCAATTCCGGGACAGCCGATGGCTACACCTTC
>TRBJ1-4|-|TRBV21-1|-
CASSKDRVGSNEKLFF
TGTGCCAGCAGCAAAGATCGAGTGGGTTCCAATGAAAAACTGTTTTTT
>TRBJ1-1|-|TRBV9|-
CASSTSTARNTEAFF
TGTGCCAGCAGCACCTCGACAGCTAGGAACACTGAAGCTTTCTTT
>TRBJ2-3|TRBD1|TRBV28|-
CASSFFRGLRTDTQYF
TGTGCCAGCAGTTTCTTCAGGGGGCTACGCACAGATACGCAGTATTTT
>TRBJ1-5|-|TRBV9|many
CASSVGDSNQPQHF
TGTGCCAGCAGCGTAGGGGATAGCAATCAGCCCCAGCATTTT
>TRBJ2-5|TRBD2|TRBV4-1|-
CASSQEGRGGTQYF
TGCGCCAGCAGCCAAGAGGGTCGCGGGGGAACCCAGTACTTC
>TRBJ2-1|-|TRBV4-3|-
CASSQDHGGYSYNEQFF
TGCGCCAGCAGCCAAGATCACGGCGGCTACTCCTACAATGAGCAGTTCTTC
>TRBJ2-2|-|TRBV5-1|-
CASSSTSTGELFF
TGCGCCAGCAGCTCGACAAGCACCGGGGAGCTGTTTTTT
>TRBJ1-1|-|TRBV15|-
CATSPTTYTEAFF
TGTGCCACCAGCCCTACGACTTACACTGAAGCTTTCTTT
>TRBJ1-4|TRBD1|TRBV10-3|-
CAIRATDRGEEKLFF
TGTGCCATCAGGGCCACGGACAGGGGGGAGGAAAAACTGTTTTTT
>TRBJ2-7|TRBD2|TRBV9|-
CASSVAGTSFQQQYF
TGTGCCAGCAGCGTAGCTGGGACTAGCTTCCAGCAGCAGTACTTC
>TRBJ2-1|-|TRBV27|-
CASRRGQISSGLYNEQFF
TGTGCCAGCAGAAGAGGACAGATATCTAGCGGATTGTACAATGAGCAGTTCTTC
>TRBJ2-2|TRBD1|TRBV6-4|-
CASSERQGLGGELFF
TGTGCCAGCAGTGAACGACAGGGCTTAGGCGGGGAGCTGTTTTTT
>TRBJ2-1|TRBD2|TRBV5-4|-
CASSLKREVGNEQFF
TGTGCCAGCAGCTTGAAGCGGGAGGTGGGCAATGAGCAGTTCTTC
>TRBJ2-7|-|TRBV6-5|-
CASSYSPGDSYEQYF
TGTGCCAGCAGTTACTCACCAGGGGATTCCTACGAGCAGTACTTC
>TRBJ2-1|-|TRBV28|-
CASRFTGSSYNEQFF
TGTGCCAGCAGGTTTACAGGGAGCTCCTACAATGAGCAGTTCTTC